These 10 T cell receptor beta chains were all obtained from the same sample, sequenced in a study of vaccination and CD4 T cells after COVID-19. These receptors are not linked to any known antigen. An Oncomine TCR Beta short-read assay was used to sequence the DNA from cultured CD4+ T cells. TCRdb re-analysed the PCR reads in MiXCR, keeping a single row per CDR3 protein. The sample records 3,500 to 4,500 distinct CDR3 sequences, about 40% being singletons. Regarding treatment: roughly ten-day PBMC culture with coronavirus spike peptide pools or control peptides (ViraFEST assay). These CD4+ T cells came from an unexposed donor, sampled before the COVID-19 pandemic (2011-2018). Sequenced: CD4+ T cells from blood, cultured in vitro. Receptor source: a human donor in good health.

The V and J genes are TRBV12-3 or TRBV12-4 and TRBJ2-7; D perhaps matches TRBD1 (6 bases). The length of the CDR3 is 12 residues. The ends were cut back, 2 bases at V and 4 bases at J, with 6 bases in the middle. As DNA, the CDR3 is TGTGCCAGCAGTTTAAGGGGGTACGAGCAGTACTTC. This encodes CASSLRGYEQYF.

The V call is TRBV7-2, the J call TRBJ2-3; TRBD2 matches at 8 bases. This CDR3 region has 15 residues. Looked up from germline, CDR1 is SGHTA and CDR2 is FQGNSA. V lost 5 bases, J lost 2 bases, and 6 bases stayed unmatched. CDR3 region: CASSPPGGTTDTQYF. Written as DNA, the CDR3 is TGTGCCAGCAGCCCTCCGGGGGGGACCACAGATACGCAGTATTTT. The variable domain in full, with the rest retrieved from reference TRBV7-2 and TRBJ2-3, is GAGVSQSPSNKVTEKGKDVELRCDPISGHTALYWYRQSLGQGLEFLIYFQGNSAPDKSGLPSDRFSAERTGGSVSTLTIQRTQQEDSAVYLCASSPPGGTTDTQYFGPGTRLTVL.

This clonotype appeared a few times. This chain connects TRBV20-1 to TRBJ1-2; tentative D call: TRBD1 (5 bases). The V and J ends lost 7 bases and 6 bases respectively, with 15 bases between them. Germline values: CDR1 DFQATT, CDR2 SNEGSKA (reference sequence). The CDR3 sequence is 12 residues long. The chain's CDR3 is CSGSTGLDGYTF. The DNA of the CDR3 is TGCAGTGGTAGTACGGGGCTGGATGGCTACACCTTC.

Note on this clonotype: One junction end disagrees with the germline gene, perhaps due to a read error. The J gene is TRBJ1-3, the V gene TRBV7-3; 9 bases line up with TRBD1. The germline gives CDR1 SGHTA, CDR2 FQGTGA. The CDR3 is made up of 14 amino acids. Here the CDR3 reads CASSVTGGTNTIYF. The CDR3 coding sequence is TGTGCCAGCAGCGTAACAGGGGGCACAAACACCATATATTTT. The whole variable domain, filled in from reference TRBV7-3 and TRBJ1-3, reads GAGVSQTPSNKVTEKGKYVELRCDPISGHTALYWYRQSLGQGPEFLIYFQGTGAADDSGLPNDRFFAVRPEGSVSTLKIQRTERGDSAVYLCASSVTGGTNTIYFGEGSWLTVV.

This chain links TRBV2 with TRBJ1-2; no reliable D call. CDR3 length equals 13 residues. Germline V gives CDR1 SNHLY, CDR2 FYNNEI. The ends were cut back, 4 bases at V and 6 bases at J, with 12 bases in the middle. The CDR3 region has the DNA TGTGCCAGCAGTGTATGGAGGGAGGATGGCTACACCTTC. It specifies CASSVWREDGYTF.

A word on this clonotype: A clone one base away is much larger, so this may be a read error. V and J are TRBV20-1 and TRBJ1-5; D perhaps matches TRBD1 (6 bases). Germline lookup yields CDR1 DFQATT and CDR2 SNEGSKA (reference sequence). The CDR3 extends over 15 amino acids. This CDR3 is CGALGGGGLNQPQHF. The CDR3 nucleotides read TGCGGTGCCCTAGGGGGGGGAGGCCTTAATCAGCCCCAGCATTTT.

This clonotype was counted only a few times. The chain joins TRBV28 to TRBJ1-5; D might be TRBD1 (5 bases). The CDR3 covers 13 residues. Germline V CDR1 and CDR2: MDHEN, SYDVKM. Trimming removed 6 bases at V and 3 bases at J, with 9 bases between. CDR3 protein: CASRGDLNQPQHF. The CDR3, as DNA: TGTGCCAGCAGAGGGGACCTCAATCAGCCCCAGCATTTT.

This clonotype was counted between two and nine times. The chain carries TRBV27 and TRBJ1-5; possibly TRBD1 for D (6 bases). Germline V gene sequence: CDR1 MNHEY, CDR2 SMNVEV (reference sequence). Trimming took off 3 bases at V and 4 bases at J, with 13 bases between the two ends. CDR3 size: 15 residues. The CDR3 here is CASSFARGLNQPQHF. The CDR3 DNA reads TGTGCCAGCAGTTTCGCCAGGGGTCTTAATCAGCCCCAGCATTTT.

This clonotype came up a few times. The J gene is TRBJ1-5, the V gene TRBV20-1, with D possibly being TRBD1 (5 bases). CDR1 is DFQATT and CDR2 is SNEGSKA in the germline V gene (reference sequence). V was shortened by 3 bases and J by 0 bases, with 12 bases between the two germline ends. This CDR3 is built from 15 residues. The CDR3 loop is CSASEPGLSNQPQHF. CDR3 DNA: TGCAGTGCTAGTGAACCAGGGCTTAGCAATCAGCCCCAGCATTTT.

This clonotype was recorded a few times. This sequence joins TRBV11-1 and TRBJ2-1; TRBD2 aligns across 11 bases. V lost 1 base, J lost 5 bases, and 4 bases stayed unmatched. This CDR3 is built from 16 residues. The germline CDR1 and CDR2 sequences are SGHAT and FQDESV (reference sequence). The CDR3 spells CASSLEASGGNNEQFF. In DNA, the CDR3 is TGTGCCAGCAGCTTAGAGGCTAGCGGGGGGAACAATGAGCAGTTCTTC.